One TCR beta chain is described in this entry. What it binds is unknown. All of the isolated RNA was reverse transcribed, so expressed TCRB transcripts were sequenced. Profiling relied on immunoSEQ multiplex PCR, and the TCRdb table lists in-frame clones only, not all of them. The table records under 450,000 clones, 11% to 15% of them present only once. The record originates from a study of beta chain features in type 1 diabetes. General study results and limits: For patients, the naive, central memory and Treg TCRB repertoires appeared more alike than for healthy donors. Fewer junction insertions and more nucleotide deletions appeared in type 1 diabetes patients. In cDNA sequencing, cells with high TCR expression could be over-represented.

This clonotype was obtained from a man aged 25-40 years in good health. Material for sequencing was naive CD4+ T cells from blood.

In DNA, the CDR3 is TGTGCCAGCAGCTCTCTCGGACATCCTAGCTCCTACAATGAGCAGTTCTTC. It encodes CASSSLGHPSSYNEQFF. This sequence joins TRBV11-1 and TRBJ2-1; D might be TRBD1 (5 bases). Germline V gene sequence: CDR1 SGHAT, CDR2 FQDESV (reference sequence). The length of the CDR3 is 17 residues. Trimming pared 4 bases from V and 0 bases from J, leaving 16 bases between.